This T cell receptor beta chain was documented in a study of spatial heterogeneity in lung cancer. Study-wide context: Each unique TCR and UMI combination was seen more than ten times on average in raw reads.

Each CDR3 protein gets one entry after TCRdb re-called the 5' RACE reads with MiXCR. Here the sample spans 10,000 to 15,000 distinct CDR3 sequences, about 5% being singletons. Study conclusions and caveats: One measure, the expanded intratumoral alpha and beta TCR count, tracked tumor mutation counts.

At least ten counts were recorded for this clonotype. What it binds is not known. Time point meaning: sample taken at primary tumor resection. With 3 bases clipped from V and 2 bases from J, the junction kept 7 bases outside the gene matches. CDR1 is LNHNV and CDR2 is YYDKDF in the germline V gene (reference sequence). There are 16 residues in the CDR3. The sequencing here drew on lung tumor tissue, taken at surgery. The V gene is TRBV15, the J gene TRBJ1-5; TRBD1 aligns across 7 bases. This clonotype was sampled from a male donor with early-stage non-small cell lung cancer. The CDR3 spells CATSRSAGGGNQPQHF. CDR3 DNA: TGTGCCACCAGCAGGTCTGCAGGGGGGGGCAATCAGCCCCAGCATTTT.